The TCR beta chain under discussion was sequenced for a study of blood T cell repertoires in COVID-19. Germline CDR1 is LGHDT and CDR2 is YNNKEL (reference sequence). Trimming shortened V by 3 bases and J by 7 bases, and 18 bases separated the two germline ends. The CDR3 has 15 amino acids. Authors' data handling: Amplification from reference gene primers served as the basis for estimated nucleated cell counts. The repertoire was sequenced with immunoSEQ multiplex PCR; TCRdb's copy has only in-frame clones and lacks some. For V, J and clone size, that table is used; D and trimming come from the DNA. The sample gives approximately 210,000 clones, over 80% of which show up once; roughly 2.7% is in the top ten.

The J gene is TRBJ1-2, the V gene TRBV3-1 (or the pseudogene TRBV3-2), with D possibly matching TRBD1 (5 bases). Sequences were obtained from peripheral blood. This TCR derives from a woman aged 70 to 79 with active or convalescent COVID-19. The CDR3 is CASSQPGPSSRGYTF. DNA of the CDR3: TGTGCCAGCAGCCAGCCAGGGCCGTCCTCGCGTGGCTACACCTTC.